Below, one T cell receptor beta chain is given with its context. This sample is drawn from a study of cytomegalovirus exposure and HLA in healthy donors. Primers included in the PCR were 60 Vbeta and 13 Jbeta primers. Some clones are missing from TCRdb's copy, which holds only in-frame ones; the method was immunoSEQ multiplex PCR. The sample table includes around 64,000 clones. Material for sequencing was PBMCs. The clonotype originates from a female donor in good health and CMV-seropositive.

CDR3 bases: TGTGCCAGCAGTTTCCTTCAGGGTGGCTACACCTTC. It codes for CASSFLQGGYTF. V is TRBV28 and J is TRBJ1-2; D is possibly TRBD1 (5 bases). Trimming shortened V by 3 bases and J by 7 bases, and 9 bases separated the two germline ends. CDR1 MDHEN and CDR2 SYDVKM come from the germline V gene. The CDR3 spans 12 residues.